Below are 10 T cell receptor delta chains sequenced from a single sample in a study of gamma-delta T cells after stem cell transplantation. TCRdb reran clone calling via CATT on the RT-PCR reads. The sample consists of some 10,000 delta-chain clones, around 1.2% of them appearing once. Sequencing was done on a sample of gamma-delta T cells. These receptors were collected from a human donor. It is not recorded whose cells these are; they may come from a transplant donor.

In the case of this clone: A far larger clone is only one base removed, so a read error is likely. The sample carries other DNA sequences with the same CDR3. The chain has TRDV2 and TRDJ3; 11 bases are shared with TRDD3. Germline V lookup: CDR1 GEAIGNYY, CDR2 EKD. This CDR3 contains 22 residues. CDR3 DNA sequence: TGTGCCTGTGACAAGGTGGATGGGGGATACGCGGAAAGCTCCTGGGACACCCGGCAGATGTTTTTC. Translating gives CACDKVDGGYAESSWDTRQMFF.

This clone is medium-sized. Other DNA sequences in this specimen translate into the identical CDR3. The J gene is TRDJ1, the V gene TRDV2; the match to TRDD3 covers 9 bases. The CDR3 is 18 amino acids. V shed 1 base and J 0 bases; nucleotides not matched to a gene: 11. Germline-derived CDR1 and CDR2 are GEAIGNYY and EKD. This chain's CDR3 is CACDTISTGGPYTDKLIF. The CDR3 nucleotides are TGTGCCTGTGACACTATAAGTACTGGGGGACCGTACACCGATAAACTCATCTTT.

In its sample, this clone was seen a few times. The chain recombines TRDV2 with TRDJ1, with a tentative D call TRDD3 (6 bases). The CDR3 covers 16 residues. Germline CDR1 GEAIGNYY, CDR2 EKD. V lost 0 bases and J lost 3, with 16 bases in between. This CDR3 reads CACDTVGGRSSDKLIF. The CDR3, as DNA: TGTGCCTGTGACACCGTGGGGGGCCGATCATCCGATAAACTCATCTTT.

Judged by abundance, this clone is medium-sized (0.01 to 0.1%). The rearrangement joins TRDV2 to TRDJ1; the match to TRDD3 covers 8 bases. V lost 0 bases and J lost 7; bases outside the gene matches: 12. Germline V lookup: CDR1 GEAIGNYY, CDR2 EKD. This CDR3 is 16 amino acids long. In nucleotides, the CDR3 is TGTGCCTGTGACACCTTGACTACTGGGGGCCTGGGTAAACTCATCTTT. Translation: CACDTLTTGGLGKLIF.

A note on this clone: A read error likely explains this, since a far larger clone differs by one base. Distinct nucleotide sequences in the sample also encode this CDR3. The genes are TRDV2 and TRDJ1, with a weak D call TRDD2 (5 bases). The germline V gene encodes CDR1 GEAIGNYY and CDR2 EKD. The CDR3 covers 21 residues. Deletions cut 0 bases from V and 7 bases from J, with 35 bases between. CDR3 sequence reads: CACDTVSLLRVDGKRVPKLIF. Here the CDR3 DNA reads TGTGCCTGTGACACCGTTTCCCTACTACGAGTGGACGGTAAGCGGGTACCTAAACTCATCTTT.

This clone has more than one count but fewer than ten. The TCRdb protein, from a much larger clone, departs from this DNA's translation at residue 13, likely by read error; the protein shown derives from the DNA. The chain combines TRDV2 with TRDJ1, with D unclear. With 0 bases removed from V and 6 bases from J, the gap between germline ends came to 22 bases. Germline CDR1 is GEAIGNYY and CDR2 is EKD. CDR3 size: 17 residues. CDR3 amino acids: CACDTVGKTDEIHKLIF. The CDR3 DNA follows: TGTGCCTGTGACACCGTTGGGAAGACCGACGAGATCCATAAACTCATCTTT.

This clone was detected a few times. V usage is TRDV2 and J usage is TRDJ1; 13 bases are shared with TRDD3. CDR1 is GEAIGNYY and CDR2 is EKD in the germline V gene. Unmatched junction bases numbered 9, after V lost 3 bases and J lost 0 bases. This CDR3 has 18 residues. The CDR3 DNA is TGTGCCTGTGACCCCCTACTGGGGGATACGCGAAACACCGATAAACTCATCTTT. Translating it yields CACDPLLGDTRNTDKLIF.

Details on this clone: TCRdb's listed protein matches a much larger clone and diverges from this DNA's translation at residue 4, likely through a read error; the protein shown comes from the DNA. V usage is TRDV2 and J usage is TRDJ1; D not certain. From germline, CDR1 is GEAIGNYY and CDR2 EKD. The CDR3 covers 17 residues. CDR3 loop: CACGTVRAYKGRDKLIF. CDR3 in DNA: TGTGCCTGTGGCACCGTAAGGGCCTATAAGGGGCGGGATAAACTCATCTTT.

This clone was counted a few times. The chain uses TRDV2 and TRDJ1; 9 bases are a match to TRDD3. CDR1 and CDR2 (germline): GEAIGNYY, EKD. This CDR3 contains 18 residues. Trimming at V came to 0 bases and at J to 0 bases, leaving 10 bases not matched to a gene. The CDR3: CACDTLLGDLSNTDKLIF. CDR3 nucleotides: TGTGCCTGTGACACCTTACTGGGGGACTTGTCAAACACCGATAAACTCATCTTT.

This clone has at least ten counts. The chain has TRDV2 and TRDJ1; D is perhaps TRDD3 (6 bases). Germline assignment: CDR1 GEAIGNYY and CDR2 EKD. The CDR3 is made up of 17 amino acids. With 0 bases removed from V and 0 bases from J, the gap between germline ends came to 16 bases. CDR3 sequence reads: CACDTAAGEKYTDKLIF. DNA for the CDR3: TGTGCCTGTGACACCGCGGCTGGGGAGAAGTACACCGATAAACTCATCTTT.